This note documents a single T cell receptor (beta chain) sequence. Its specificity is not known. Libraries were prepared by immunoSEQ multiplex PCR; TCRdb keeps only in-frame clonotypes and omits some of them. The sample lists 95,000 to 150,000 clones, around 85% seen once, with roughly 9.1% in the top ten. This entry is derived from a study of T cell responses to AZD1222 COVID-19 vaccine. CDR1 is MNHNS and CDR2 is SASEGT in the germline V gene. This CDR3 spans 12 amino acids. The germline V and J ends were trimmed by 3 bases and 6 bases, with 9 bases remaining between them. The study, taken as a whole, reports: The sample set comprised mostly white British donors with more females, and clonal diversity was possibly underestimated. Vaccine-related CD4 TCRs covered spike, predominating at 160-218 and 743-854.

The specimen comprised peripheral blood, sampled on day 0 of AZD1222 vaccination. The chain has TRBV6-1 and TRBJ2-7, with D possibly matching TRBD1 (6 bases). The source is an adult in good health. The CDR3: CASSEDSSEQYF. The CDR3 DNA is TGTGCCAGCAGTGAGGACAGCTCCGAGCAGTACTTC.